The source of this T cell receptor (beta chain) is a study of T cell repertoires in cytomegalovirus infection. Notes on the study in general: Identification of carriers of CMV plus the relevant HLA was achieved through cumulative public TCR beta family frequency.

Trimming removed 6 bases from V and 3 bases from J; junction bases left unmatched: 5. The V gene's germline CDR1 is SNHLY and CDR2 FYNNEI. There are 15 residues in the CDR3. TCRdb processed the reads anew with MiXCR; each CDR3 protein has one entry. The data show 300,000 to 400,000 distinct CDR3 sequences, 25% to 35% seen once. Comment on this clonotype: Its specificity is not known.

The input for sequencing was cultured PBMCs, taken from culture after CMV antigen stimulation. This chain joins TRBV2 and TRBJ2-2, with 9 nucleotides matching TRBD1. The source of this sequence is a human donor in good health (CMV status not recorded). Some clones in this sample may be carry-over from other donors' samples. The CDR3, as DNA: TGTGCCAGCAGCGGACAGGGGTCCTACACCGGGGAGCTGTTTTTT. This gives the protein CASSGQGSYTGELFF.